Listed below are T cell receptor beta chains from one sample, sequenced in a study of CD8 T cells in ankylosing spondylitis. TCRdb reanalysed the 5' RACE reads using MiXCR and keeps one entry per CDR3 protein. This table holds more than 200,000 distinct CDR3 sequences, more than 20% found once. The sample comprised blood, either unsorted or a sorted T cell fraction (not recorded which). The receptors were gathered from a male donor with ankylosing spondylitis or in good health (not recorded which). The CDR3 runs from the conserved cysteine through the conserved F or W. D genes are given only for firm matches. Clone size, where shown, is once, few, many, or a class for clones that have expanded.

d_gene: NA
abundance: NA
len: 15
j_gene: TRBJ1-3
v_gene: TRBV12-3/TRBV12-4
CDR3nt: TGTGCCAGCAGTTTATCAGGAAACTCTGGAAACACCATATATTTT
CDR3aa: CASSLSGNSGNTIYF

d_gene: NA
abundance: NA
len: 14
j_gene: TRBJ2-4
v_gene: TRBV28
CDR3nt: TGTGCCAGCAGTTTAGGTGTAGCCAAAAACATTCAGTACTTC
CDR3aa: CASSLGVAKNIQYF

d_gene: NA
abundance: NA
len: 15
j_gene: TRBJ2-7
v_gene: TRBV10-2
CDR3nt: TGCGCCAGCAGTGAGGCGGGACCGGGCCTGGACGAGCAGTACTTC
CDR3aa: CASSEAGPGLDEQYF

d_gene: NA
abundance: once
len: 14
j_gene: TRBJ2-3
v_gene: TRBV12-3/TRBV12-4
CDR3nt: TGTGCCAGCAGCCTAGATCGACCCACAGATACGCAGTATTTT
CDR3aa: CASSLDRPTDTQYF

d_gene: NA
abundance: NA
len: 13
j_gene: TRBJ2-1
v_gene: TRBV7-9
CDR3nt: TGTGCCAGCAGCTTAGCAGGGGCAGAAGAGCAGTTCTTC
CDR3aa: CASSLAGAEEQFF

d_gene: NA
abundance: NA
len: 16
j_gene: TRBJ2-7
v_gene: TRBV4-1
CDR3nt: TGCGCCAGCAGCCAAGTAGGAAGCGGGCCCTACTACGAGCAGTACTTC
CDR3aa: CASSQVGSGPYYEQYF

d_gene: TRBD1
abundance: few
len: 12
j_gene: TRBJ2-5
v_gene: TRBV20-1
CDR3nt: TGCAGTGCCACGGACAGGAAAGAGACCCAGTACTTC
CDR3aa: CSATDRKETQYF

d_gene: NA
abundance: many
len: 14
j_gene: TRBJ2-7
v_gene: TRBV20-1
CDR3nt: TGCAGTGCTAGTGAAGGGAAAAGCTCCTACGAGCAGTACTTC
CDR3aa: CSASEGKSSYEQYF

d_gene: NA
abundance: NA
len: 14
j_gene: TRBJ2-7
v_gene: TRBV9
CDR3nt: TGTGCCAGCAGCGTAGGGGGTAAAACCTACGAGCAGTACTTC
CDR3aa: CASSVGGKTYEQYF

d_gene: NA
abundance: NA
len: 13
j_gene: TRBJ2-7
v_gene: TRBV28
CDR3nt: TGTGCCAGCACCTTTATGGGGGGCTACGAGCAGTACTTC
CDR3aa: CASTFMGGYEQYF

d_gene: TRBD2
abundance: NA
len: 15
j_gene: TRBJ2-3
v_gene: TRBV20-1
CDR3nt: TGCAGTGCCACGAGGACTAGCGGGACCCCAGATACGCAGTATTTT
CDR3aa: CSATRTSGTPDTQYF

d_gene: NA
abundance: NA
len: 11
j_gene: TRBJ2-1
v_gene: TRBV3-1
CDR3nt: TGTGCCAGCCGAGGGAACAATGAGCAGTTCTTC
CDR3aa: CASRGNNEQFF

d_gene: NA
abundance: NA
len: 15
j_gene: TRBJ1-2
v_gene: TRBV10-3
CDR3nt: TGTGCCATCAGTGAGTCAGTCAGGGAAACGCTTGGCTACACCTTC
CDR3aa: CAISESVRETLGYTF

d_gene: TRBD1
abundance: NA
len: 16
j_gene: TRBJ1-5
v_gene: TRBV5-6
CDR3nt: TGTGCCAGCAGCTGGAGGGGACAGGGGCTGAGTCAGCCCCAGCATTTT
CDR3aa: CASSWRGQGLSQPQHF

d_gene: TRBD2
abundance: NA
len: 15
j_gene: TRBJ2-3
v_gene: TRBV2
CDR3nt: TGTGCCAGCATTGGGGCTAGCGGTCGCACAGATACGCAGTATTTT
CDR3aa: CASIGASGRTDTQYF

d_gene: NA
abundance: many
len: 13
j_gene: TRBJ2-7
v_gene: TRBV20-1
CDR3nt: TGCAGTGCTAGTCCGCGGTACTCCTACGAGCAGTACTTC
CDR3aa: CSASPRYSYEQYF

d_gene: NA
abundance: NA
len: 14
j_gene: TRBJ2-1
v_gene: TRBV20-1
CDR3nt: TGCAGTGCTAAGGGGGTAAGGGGTCCAACCAGCAGGTTCTTC
CDR3aa: CSAKGVRGPTSRFF

d_gene: NA
abundance: few
len: 16
j_gene: TRBJ2-3
v_gene: TRBV30
CDR3nt: TGTGCCTGGAAGCACTTTAGGGGGACGAGCACAGATACGCAGTATTTT
CDR3aa: CAWKHFRGTSTDTQYF

d_gene: TRBD2
abundance: NA
len: 17
j_gene: TRBJ2-5
v_gene: TRBV3-1
CDR3nt: TGTGCCAGCAGCCAAGCGACTAGCGGGGGGGCCTGGGAGACCCAGTACTTC
CDR3aa: CASSQATSGGAWETQYF

d_gene: TRBD2
abundance: many
len: 18
j_gene: TRBJ2-5
v_gene: TRBV28
CDR3nt: TGTGCCAGCAGTTTATCGACTAGCGGGGGGGCCCGACAAGAGACCCAGTACTTC
CDR3aa: CASSLSTSGGARQETQYF

d_gene: NA
abundance: few
len: 16
j_gene: TRBJ2-7
v_gene: TRBV7-9
CDR3nt: TGTGCCAGCAGCCGCCGGCAGGGCGGGTTTTTCGGGGAGCAGTACTTC
CDR3aa: CASSRRQGGFFGEQYF

d_gene: TRBD1
abundance: NA
len: 15
j_gene: TRBJ2-1
v_gene: TRBV15
CDR3nt: TGTGCCACCAGCAGCGGGACAGGGTCCTACAATGAGCAGTTCTTC
CDR3aa: CATSSGTGSYNEQFF

d_gene: NA
abundance: NA
len: 14
j_gene: TRBJ2-5
v_gene: TRBV20-1
CDR3nt: TGCAGTGGGAAGGAGGACTGGAGATTGGAGACCCAGTACTTC
CDR3aa: CSGKEDWRLETQYF

d_gene: NA
abundance: NA
len: 15
j_gene: TRBJ2-1
v_gene: TRBV15
CDR3nt: TGTGCCACCAGCAGAAGGGCTAAAGACTACAATGAGCAGTTCTTC
CDR3aa: CATSRRAKDYNEQFF

d_gene: TRBD1
abundance: NA
len: 17
j_gene: TRBJ1-5
v_gene: TRBV20-1
CDR3nt: TGCAGTGCTAGAGATCAAAGGAGGCAGGGGGGCCTTCAGCCCCAGCATTTT
CDR3aa: CSARDQRRQGGLQPQHF

d_gene: NA
abundance: many
len: 12
j_gene: TRBJ1-2
v_gene: TRBV5-8
CDR3nt: TGTGCCAGCAGCTCGGGCGCCTATGGCTACACCTTC
CDR3aa: CASSSGAYGYTF

d_gene: NA
abundance: many
len: 16
j_gene: TRBJ2-2
v_gene: TRBV5-1
CDR3nt: TGCGCCAGCAGCCCCGGGGCACCACCTAACACCGGGGAGCTGTTTTTT
CDR3aa: CASSPGAPPNTGELFF

d_gene: TRBD1
abundance: many
len: 15
j_gene: TRBJ2-5
v_gene: TRBV6-1
CDR3nt: TGTGCCAGCAGTGCCCAGGGGGAAAAGTGGGAGACCCAGTACTTC
CDR3aa: CASSAQGEKWETQYF

d_gene: NA
abundance: many
len: 12
j_gene: TRBJ1-5
v_gene: TRBV29-1
CDR3nt: TGCAGCGTTGGGAACGGCAATCAGCCCCAGCATTTT
CDR3aa: CSVGNGNQPQHF

d_gene: NA
abundance: few
len: 14
j_gene: TRBJ2-3
v_gene: TRBV20-1
CDR3nt: TGCAGTGCGGGGTTGGTGGGGGGGGCGGATACGCAGTATTTT
CDR3aa: CSAGLVGGADTQYF

d_gene: NA
abundance: many
len: 13
j_gene: TRBJ2-1
v_gene: TRBV20-1
CDR3nt: TGCAGTGCTCGACAGGCCCTCTACAATGAGCAGTTCTTC
CDR3aa: CSARQALYNEQFF

d_gene: NA
abundance: many
len: 16
j_gene: TRBJ2-7
v_gene: TRBV6-5
CDR3nt: TGTGCCAGCAGTTACTCGGTCCAGGGGCCCGTCCCCGAGCAGTACTTC
CDR3aa: CASSYSVQGPVPEQYF

d_gene: TRBD2
abundance: NA
len: 13
j_gene: TRBJ2-1
v_gene: TRBV12-3/TRBV12-4
CDR3nt: TGTGCCAGCAGCCGGACTAGCGGGGGGGAGCAGTTCTTC
CDR3aa: CASSRTSGGEQFF

d_gene: TRBD2
abundance: few
len: 18
j_gene: TRBJ2-1
v_gene: TRBV10-3
CDR3nt: TGTGCCATCAGTGAGAGAGGCCCAGCGGGGGGGTTCCTCAGTGAGCAGTTCTTC
CDR3aa: CAISERGPAGGFLSEQFF

d_gene: TRBD2
abundance: NA
len: 14
j_gene: TRBJ2-3
v_gene: TRBV20-1
CDR3nt: TGCAGTGGTGTTAGCGGGGGCCGCACAGATACGCAGTATTTT
CDR3aa: CSGVSGGRTDTQYF

d_gene: NA
abundance: few
len: 14
j_gene: TRBJ2-1
v_gene: TRBV12-3/TRBV12-4
CDR3nt: TGTGCCAGCAGCCTCTTAGGGTTTTACAATGAGCAGTTCTTC
CDR3aa: CASSLLGFYNEQFF

d_gene: NA
abundance: few
len: 14
j_gene: TRBJ2-5
v_gene: TRBV6-5
CDR3nt: TGTGCCAGCAGTTGGACACAGGGCAGTGAGACCCAGTACTTC
CDR3aa: CASSWTQGSETQYF

d_gene: NA
abundance: many
len: 16
j_gene: TRBJ1-6
v_gene: TRBV20-1
CDR3nt: TGCAGTGCTAGTGACAGCTCCCGAGGCCTTGACTCACCCCTCCACTTT
CDR3aa: CSASDSSRGLDSPLHF

d_gene: TRBD1
abundance: NA
len: 15
j_gene: TRBJ1-2
v_gene: TRBV12-3/TRBV12-4
CDR3nt: TGTGCCAGCAGTTTAAGGCAGGGGGCGGTCTATGGCTACACCTTC
CDR3aa: CASSLRQGAVYGYTF

d_gene: NA
abundance: NA
len: 15
j_gene: TRBJ2-3
v_gene: TRBV6-1
CDR3nt: TGTGCCAGCAGCCGAGGGGGGCGAGAGGGAGATACGCAGTATTTT
CDR3aa: CASSRGGREGDTQYF

d_gene: NA
abundance: many
len: 11
j_gene: TRBJ2-3
v_gene: TRBV10-3
CDR3nt: TGTGCCATCAGAACCACAGATACGCAGTATTTT
CDR3aa: CAIRTTDTQYF

d_gene: NA
abundance: NA
len: 12
j_gene: TRBJ1-1
v_gene: TRBV12-3/TRBV12-4
CDR3nt: TGTGCCAGCAGTTTAGGCCCATCCGAAGCTTTCTTT
CDR3aa: CASSLGPSEAFF

d_gene: NA
abundance: NA
len: 13
j_gene: TRBJ1-2
v_gene: TRBV9
CDR3nt: TGTGCCAGCAGCGTAGATGAGGCCTATGGCTACACCTTC
CDR3aa: CASSVDEAYGYTF

d_gene: NA
abundance: few
len: 13
j_gene: TRBJ2-7
v_gene: TRBV20-1
CDR3nt: TGCAGTGCAGACCGCGGGGACGGCTACGAGCAGTACTTC
CDR3aa: CSADRGDGYEQYF

d_gene: TRBD1
abundance: many
len: 15
j_gene: TRBJ2-5
v_gene: TRBV28
CDR3nt: TGTGCCAGCAGTTTGTACGACAGGGGGCAAGAGACCCAGTACTTC
CDR3aa: CASSLYDRGQETQYF

d_gene: TRBD1
abundance: many
len: 15
j_gene: TRBJ2-1
v_gene: TRBV7-6
CDR3nt: TGTGCCAGCAGCTTAATTACAGGGGCCTACAATGAGCAGTTCTTC
CDR3aa: CASSLITGAYNEQFF

d_gene: TRBD2
abundance: NA
len: 15
j_gene: TRBJ2-5
v_gene: TRBV4-1
CDR3nt: TGCGCCAGCAGCCGAGGTAGCGGGGGGGCTGAGACCCAGTACTTC
CDR3aa: CASSRGSGGAETQYF

d_gene: NA
abundance: few
len: 16
j_gene: TRBJ2-7
v_gene: TRBV7-3
CDR3nt: TGTGCCAGCAGCTTAAACCCGCCTAGCCCCGCCTACGAGCAGTACTTC
CDR3aa: CASSLNPPSPAYEQYF

d_gene: NA
abundance: NA
len: 12
j_gene: TRBJ1-4
v_gene: TRBV2
CDR3nt: TGTGCCAAATCTCAGGGGATTGAAAAACTGTTTTTT
CDR3aa: CAKSQGIEKLFF

d_gene: TRBD1
abundance: many
len: 14
j_gene: TRBJ1-1
v_gene: TRBV6-4
CDR3nt: TGTGCCAGCAGCCTCGACAGGGGGAACACTGAAGCTTTCTTT
CDR3aa: CASSLDRGNTEAFF

d_gene: NA
abundance: many
len: 14
j_gene: TRBJ2-7
v_gene: TRBV5-1
CDR3nt: TGCGCCAGCAGCTTGGTTTCAGGGACGGGCGAGCAGTACTTC
CDR3aa: CASSLVSGTGEQYF

d_gene: NA
abundance: NA
len: 15
j_gene: TRBJ1-3
v_gene: TRBV6-5
CDR3nt: TGTGCCAGCAGTTACCGAAGGGGCCCGGGAAACACCATATATTTT
CDR3aa: CASSYRRGPGNTIYF

d_gene: TRBD2
abundance: NA
len: 12
j_gene: TRBJ2-5
v_gene: TRBV20-1
CDR3nt: TGCAGTGCCCCGGGACTAGCGGAGACCCAGTACTTC
CDR3aa: CSAPGLAETQYF

d_gene: NA
abundance: NA
len: 15
j_gene: TRBJ2-1
v_gene: TRBV28
CDR3nt: TGTGCCAGCACCCTATCTCGGGTCGGGAGCTATGAGCAGTTCTTC
CDR3aa: CASTLSRVGSYEQFF